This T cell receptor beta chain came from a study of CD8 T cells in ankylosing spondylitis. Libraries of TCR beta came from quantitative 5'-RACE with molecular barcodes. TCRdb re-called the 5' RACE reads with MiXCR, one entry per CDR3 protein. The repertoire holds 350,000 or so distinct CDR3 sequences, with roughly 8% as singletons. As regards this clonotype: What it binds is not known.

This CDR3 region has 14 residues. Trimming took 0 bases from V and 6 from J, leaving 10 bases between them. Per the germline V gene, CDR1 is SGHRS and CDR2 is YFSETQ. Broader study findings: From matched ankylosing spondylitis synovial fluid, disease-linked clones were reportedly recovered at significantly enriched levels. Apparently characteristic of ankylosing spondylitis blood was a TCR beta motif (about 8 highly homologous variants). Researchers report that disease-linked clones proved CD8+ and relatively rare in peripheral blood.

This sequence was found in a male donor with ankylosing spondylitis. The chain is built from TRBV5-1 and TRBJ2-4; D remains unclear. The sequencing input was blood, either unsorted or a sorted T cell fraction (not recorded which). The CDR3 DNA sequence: TGCGCCAGCAGCTTGGGACTGATCCGAAACATTCAGTACTTC. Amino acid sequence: CASSLGLIRNIQYF. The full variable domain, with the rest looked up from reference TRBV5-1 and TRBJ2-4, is KAGVTQTPRYLIKTRGQQVTLSCSPISGHRSVSWYQQTPGQGLQFLFEYFSETQRNKGNFPGRFSGRQFSNSRSEMNVSTLELGDSALYLCASSLGLIRNIQYFGAGTRLSVL.